This TCR beta chain was documented in a study of T cell responses to AZD1222 COVID-19 vaccine. The wider study: Investigators merged groups given second doses at roughly 4 or roughly 12 weeks.

Sequencing used immunoSEQ multiplex PCR; TCRdb keeps in-frame clones, though not all of them. The profile shows 120,000 to 150,000 clones, approximately 89% of them singletons. From germline, CDR1 is LNHDA and CDR2 SQIVND (reference sequence). This CDR3 has 17 residues. V lost 0 bases and J 4 bases, leaving 18 bases between the germline ends. This clonotype originated in an adult in good health. This sequence joins TRBV19 and TRBJ1-2; TRBD1 is a possible D gene (6 bases). Sequencing used peripheral blood, obtained on day 0 of AZD1222 vaccination. CDR3 sequence (DNA): TGTGCCAGTAGTATAGATCCGAGGGGGGAGGGTGGCTATGGCTACACCTTC. It is translated as CASSIDPRGEGGYGYTF.